A selection of T cell receptor beta chains follows, all from one sample in a study of Ad26.COV2.S vaccination and SARS-CoV-2 variants. Profiled with immunoSEQ multiplex PCR; TCRdb holds only in-frame clones, not every one. There are about 480,000 clones in the sample; roughly 85% occur only once, and more than 10% lies in the top ten. This material consisted of peripheral blood, taken in a trial of Ad26.COV2.S vaccine versus placebo. Every receptor here comes from a person between 18 and 65 years old who received the Ad26.COV2.S COVID-19 vaccine or a placebo. The CDR3 runs from the conserved cysteine through the conserved F or W. D genes are given only for firm matches. Not all rows give a size; the values are once, few, many and, for expanded clones, a class.

>TRBJ1-1|TRBV3-1/TRBV3-2|few|-
CASNERWGENTEAFF
TGTGCCAGCAACGAAAGATGGGGGGAGAACACTGAAGCTTTCTTT
>TRBJ1-3|TRBV5-4|few|TRBD1
CASSGTGGTGNTIYF
TGTGCCAGTTCGGGGACAGGGGGCACTGGAAACACCATATATTTT
>TRBJ2-1|TRBV9|few|-
CASSVGGNNEQFF
TGTGCCAGCAGCGTCGGCGGGAACAATGAGCAGTTCTTC
>TRBJ1-2|TRBV3-1/TRBV3-2|-|-
CASSQESGSLNYGYTF
TGTGCCAGCAGCCAAGAGAGCGGGAGTCTCAACTATGGCTACACCTTC
>TRBJ1-6|TRBV12-3/TRBV12-4|-|-
CASKGDGDSPLHF
TGTGCCAGCAAGGGGGATGGGGATTCACCCCTCCACTTT
>TRBJ2-4|TRBV11-3|few|-
CASSLRTQNIQYF
TGTGCCAGCAGCTTGAGGACACAAAACATTCAGTACTTC
>TRBJ1-2|TRBV11-2|-|-
CASSLGHGGGYGYTF
TGTGCCAGCAGCTTAGGGCACGGTGGAGGTTATGGCTACACCTTC
>TRBJ2-1|TRBV24-1|-|-
CATSDPQGMLADNEQFF
TGTGCCACCAGTGATCCACAGGGCATGTTAGCAGACAATGAGCAGTTCTTC
>TRBJ2-7|TRBV29-1|-|TRBD2
CSVGLAGGPQEQYF
TGCAGCGTTGGGTTAGCGGGAGGGCCTCAGGAGCAGTACTTC
>TRBJ1-5|TRBV7-8|-|-
CASSLDSYSNQPQHF
TGTGCCAGCAGCTTGGACAGCTATAGCAATCAGCCCCAGCATTTT
>TRBJ2-3|TRBV29-1|-|TRBD2
CSVGSLAGDTQYF
TGCAGCGTTGGGTCCCTAGCGGGAGATACGCAGTATTTT
>TRBJ1-1|TRBV5-1|-|-
CASSLPRDPVEAFF
TGCGCCAGCAGCTTACCTCGGGACCCCGTTGAAGCTTTCTTT
>TRBJ1-5|TRBV5-1|-|TRBD1
CASSYRGDQPQHF
TGCGCCAGCAGCTACAGGGGTGATCAGCCCCAGCATTTT
>TRBJ1-1|TRBV7-8|-|-
CASSLESIAEAFF
TGTGCCAGCAGCTTAGAATCCATAGCTGAAGCTTTCTTT
>TRBJ1-2|TRBV5-4|few|TRBD1
CASSLGGTGVTGYTF
TGTGCCAGCAGCTTGGGAGGGACAGGGGTTACTGGCTACACCTTC
>TRBJ2-1|TRBV7-2|few|-
CASSNLGGNEQFF
TGTGCCAGCAGCAACTTGGGGGGCAATGAGCAGTTCTTC
>TRBJ1-2|TRBV9|-|-
CASSATPLGRSDYGYTF
TGTGCCAGCAGCGCGACCCCTCTGGGCAGGTCAGACTATGGCTACACCTTC
>TRBJ1-2|TRBV14|-|-
CASSLQTGSYGYTF
TGTGCCAGCAGCTTACAAACAGGCTCCTATGGCTACACCTTC
>TRBJ2-2|TRBV5-1|-|TRBD1
CASSQGGATGELFF
TGCGCCAGCAGCCAAGGGGGCGCGACCGGGGAGCTGTTTTTT
>TRBJ1-2|TRBV19|-|TRBD1
CASRRTGNNGYTF
TGTGCCAGCAGACGGACAGGGAACAATGGCTACACCTTC
>TRBJ1-3|TRBV9|-|-
CASSVGTTVPSGNTIYF
TGTGCCAGCAGCGTAGGGACGACAGTTCCCTCTGGAAACACCATATATTTT
>TRBJ2-5|TRBV4-1|-|-
CASSQVGQLQETQYF
TGCGCCAGCAGCCAAGTTGGACAGCTCCAAGAGACCCAGTACTTC
>TRBJ2-7|TRBV7-6|once|TRBD2
CASSLTVAGGPFGDEQYF
TGTGCCAGCAGCTTAACGGTGGCGGGAGGGCCTTTTGGTGACGAGCAGTACTTC
>TRBJ2-1|TRBV9|-|-
CASSPGPGQGYNEQFF
TGTGCCAGCAGCCCCGGCCCGGGCCAGGGCTACAATGAGCAGTTCTTC
>TRBJ2-3|TRBV24-1|once|TRBD2
CATSDRTSGSTDTQYF
TGTGCCACCAGTGATCGTACTAGCGGGAGTACAGATACGCAGTATTTT
>TRBJ2-7|TRBV28|few|-
CASTGSTSYEQYF
TGTGCCAGCACCGGATCAACCTCCTACGAGCAGTACTTC
>TRBJ2-1|TRBV5-1|-|-
CASSLWRADYNEQFF
TGCGCCAGCAGCTTGTGGAGGGCTGACTACAATGAGCAGTTCTTC
>TRBJ2-7|TRBV5-4|-|-
CASSLGSQRSSYEQYF
TGTGCCAGCAGCTTGGGGTCACAAAGGAGCTCCTACGAGCAGTACTTC
>TRBJ1-2|TRBV29-1|-|-
CSVGFGYGYTF
TGCAGCGTTGGATTTGGCTATGGCTACACCTTC
>TRBJ2-1|TRBV5-1|-|TRBD2
CASSGETSGRIVRNEQFF
TGCGCCAGCAGCGGGGAGACTAGCGGGAGGATCGTCCGGAATGAGCAGTTCTTC
>TRBJ2-3|TRBV3-1/TRBV3-2|-|-
CASSQGGRFTDTQYF
TGTGCCAGCAGCCAAGGGGGCAGGTTCACAGATACGCAGTATTTT
>TRBJ2-1|TRBV29-1|once|-
CSVEGRPSSYNEQFF
TGCAGCGTTGAAGGGCGGCCGAGCTCCTACAATGAGCAGTTCTTC
>TRBJ2-1|TRBV7-9|once|-
CASSKTAMTRVYNEQFF
TGTGCCAGCAGCAAGACAGCGATGACTCGGGTGTACAATGAGCAGTTCTTC
>TRBJ2-2|TRBV28|-|TRBD2
CASSFFASQAGTGELFF
TGTGCCAGCAGTTTCTTCGCCTCACAAGCGGGGACCGGGGAGCTGTTTTTT
>TRBJ2-2|TRBV28|-|-
CASSLYPSSTGELFF
TGTGCCAGCAGTTTATACCCTAGCAGCACCGGGGAGCTGTTTTTT
>TRBJ1-2|TRBV30|-|-
CAWGWGLMAFNYGYTF
TGTGCCTGGGGGTGGGGACTGATGGCCTTTAACTATGGCTACACCTTC
>TRBJ2-4|TRBV21-1|-|-
CASSESGKMAYF
TGTGCCAGCAGCGAGTCAGGGAAGATGGCGTACTTC
>TRBJ1-1|TRBV15|few|-
CATLRQGRVNTEAFF
TGTGCCACCTTAAGGCAGGGGAGGGTGAACACTGAAGCTTTCTTT
>TRBJ1-5|TRBV19|once|-
CASSFNREQPQHF
TGTGCCAGTAGTTTCAACAGGGAACAGCCCCAGCATTTT
>TRBJ2-2|TRBV28|-|TRBD2
CASSLLAGGPGELFF
TGTGCCAGCAGTCTACTAGCGGGAGGGCCCGGGGAGCTGTTTTTT
>TRBJ1-2|TRBV9|few|-
CASSVARGDNYGYTF
TGTGCCAGCAGCGTAGCCAGGGGCGATAACTATGGCTACACCTTC
>TRBJ2-7|TRBV21-1|many|-
CASSKAWEGPVYDEQYF
TGTGCCAGCAGCAAAGCATGGGAAGGGCCAGTCTATGACGAGCAGTACTTC
>TRBJ1-3|TRBV4-2|-|-
CASSQDHGISGNTIYF
TGTGCCAGCAGCCAAGATCACGGAATCTCTGGAAACACCATATATTTT